Listed here are 19 T cell receptor beta chains from one sample, sequenced in a study of T cells in Graves' hyperthyroidism and ophthalmopathy. Researchers took RNA transcripts and amplified the TCR beta CDR3 regions from them. First-round RT-PCR with HTBI primers amplified the TCR CDR3 region. TCRdb re-called the multiplex PCR reads with MiXCR, one entry per CDR3 protein. The data contain about 560,000 distinct CDR3 sequences, 16% of them singletons. Specimen: blood. These receptors came from a woman under 30 with Graves' hyperthyroidism.

Concerning this clonotype itself: The junction shows a germline mismatch at one end, possibly a read error. V is TRBV20-1 and J is TRBJ2-6, with D possibly matching TRBD2 (5 bases). This CDR3 spans 16 amino acids. Germline loops: CDR1 DFQATT, CDR2 SNEGSKA (reference sequence). The CDR3 reads CSASLVAPGKANALTF. CDR3 bases: TGCAGTGCCTCATTGGTGGCCCCGGGGAAGGCCAACGCCCTGACTTTC.

This chain connects TRBV29-1 to TRBJ1-1; D may be TRBD1 (5 bases). The CDR3 length is 8 residues. Germline V gives CDR1 SQVTM, CDR2 ANQGSEA. The CDR3 DNA reads TGCTTCGGGGGTCTGACTTTCTTT. As protein: CFGGLTFF.

This clonotype was seen more than once but under ten times. V usage is TRBV19 and J usage is TRBJ1-2; 7 bases are a match to TRBD1. This CDR3 is built from 15 residues. Germline V gene data show CDR1 as LNHDA and CDR2 as SQIVND (reference sequence). V shed 2 bases and J 4 bases; nucleotides not matched to a gene: 7. In DNA form, the CDR3 reads TGTGCCAGTAGTATATTAGGACAGGACGCCTATGGCTACACCTTC. It specifies CASSILGQDAYGYTF.

In this sample, this clonotype turned up many times. This rearrangement joins TRBV12-3 or TRBV12-4 to TRBJ1-1, with 12 positions matching TRBD1. The CDR3 totals 16 residues. V trimming: 5 bases; J trimming: 6 bases; junction bases outside the gene matches: 10. This chain's CDR3 is CASSLRTGTGGSEAFF. In DNA form, the CDR3 reads TGTGCCAGCAGTCTACGAACCGGGACAGGGGGCTCTGAAGCTTTCTTT.

Concerning this clonotype: The junction and the germline gene differ at one end; a read error may be behind it. The chain has TRBV7-9 and TRBJ2-1; D might be TRBD2 (5 bases). The CDR3 extends over 13 amino acids. The germline V gene encodes CDR1 SEHNR and CDR2 FQNEAQ (reference sequence). CDR3 loop: CASSDQRGMSMVF. The CDR3 DNA reads as TGTGCCAGCAGCGATCAACGGGGAATGAGTATGGTCTTC.

This clonotype was detected many times. The chain uses TRBV2 and TRBJ1-3; D unclear. The CDR3 consists of 13 residues. Per the germline V gene, CDR1 is SNHLY and CDR2 is FYNNEI. V lost 3 bases, J lost 5 bases, and 8 bases lay in between. CDR3 sequence reads: CASSEAQRNTIYF. For the CDR3, the DNA is TGTGCCAGCAGTGAGGCACAGAGAAACACCATATATTTT.

This clonotype was found many times. This chain uses TRBV3-1 with TRBJ2-1, with 12 positions matching TRBD2. With V trimmed by 4 bases and J by 7 bases, 8 bases remained unmatched. The V gene's germline CDR1 is LGHDT and CDR2 YNNKEL (reference sequence). This CDR3 is 16 amino acids long. This CDR3 is CASSLKTSGRRNEQFF. The CDR3 nucleotides read TGTGCCAGCAGCCTCAAAACTAGCGGGAGGCGGAATGAGCAGTTCTTC.

This clonotype occurred many times. This chain uses TRBV7-2 with TRBJ2-5; tentatively, D is TRBD1 (6 bases). The V end lost 2 bases, the J end lost 5 bases, and 12 bases lay between the germline ends. CDR1 SGHTA and CDR2 FQGNSA come from the germline V gene. CDR3 size: 14 residues. The CDR3 sequence is CASSLMGQGETQYF. The CDR3, as DNA: TGTGCCAGCAGCTTAATGGGGCAGGGGGAGACCCAGTACTTC.

In the case of this clonotype: One base away lies a much larger clone, so this may be a sequencing read error. The V gene is TRBV20-1, the J gene TRBJ1-5; no clear D gene. From germline, CDR1 is DFQATT and CDR2 SNEGSKA (reference sequence). The CDR3 extends over 12 amino acids. The CDR3 spells CSALPQDQPRHF. The CDR3 DNA sequence: TGCAGTGCTTTACCCCAGGATCAGCCCCGGCATTTT.

This clonotype was detected many times. The chain links TRBV6-1 to TRBJ2-7, with D possibly matching TRBD2 (6 bases). The CDR3 spans 15 residues. The germline V gene encodes CDR1 MNHNS and CDR2 SASEGT. V lost 0 bases and J lost 4, with 13 bases in between. The CDR3 DNA reads TGTGCCAGCAGTGAAGCGCAGCTAGCGACGTACGAGCAGTACTTC. Translated, it gives CASSEAQLATYEQYF.

Only a few counts were recorded for this clonotype. The V and J genes are TRBV9 and TRBJ2-7; D gene ambiguous. The V end was cut by 0 bases, the J end by 2 bases, with 15 bases between. The V gene's germline CDR1 is SGDLS and CDR2 YYNGEE. The CDR3 sequence is 16 residues long. CDR3 coding DNA: TGTGCCAGCAGCGTAGGACCGAGCGATGTTACCTACGAGCAGTACTTC. Translated: CASSVGPSDVTYEQYF.

This clonotype was counted a few times. The V gene is TRBV7-9, the J gene TRBJ2-7, with 15 bases lining up with TRBD2. With 5 bases clipped from V and 2 bases from J, the junction kept 1 base outside the gene matches. The germline V gene encodes CDR1 SEHNR and CDR2 FQNEAQ (reference sequence). The length of the CDR3 is 15 residues. The CDR3 region is CASSGLAGGAYEQYF. CDR3 sequence (DNA): TGTGCCAGCAGCGGACTAGCGGGAGGGGCCTACGAGCAGTACTTC.

This clonotype was recorded many times. CDR3 in DNA: TGTGCCAGCAGTTTCACACGCGGGAGGAGATCGTATGGCTACACCTTC. This gives the protein CASSFTRGRRSYGYTF. The chain carries TRBV6-1 and TRBJ1-2; D ambiguous. This CDR3 spans 16 amino acids. Trimming removed 5 bases at V and 5 bases at J, with 21 bases between. Germline lookup yields CDR1 MNHNS and CDR2 SASEGT.

This clonotype was counted ten times or more. The chain couples TRBV7-9 to TRBJ2-1; D may be TRBD1 (6 bases). V was clipped by 3 bases and J by 8 bases, with 17 bases between them. CDR1 is SEHNR, CDR2 FQNEAQ, per germline (reference sequence). The CDR3 totals 15 residues. The CDR3 DNA is TGTGCCAGCAGCTTCCTGGGGACATCCTCCGATGAGCAGTTCTTC. Translating gives CASSFLGTSSDEQFF.

The chain joins TRBV28 to TRBJ2-7; 7 nucleotides align to TRBD1. Germline V gene data show CDR1 as MDHEN and CDR2 as SYDVKM. V dropped 8 bases and J dropped 2; count of bases not matched to a gene: 9. CDR3 length equals 14 residues. This CDR3 reads CASGTTGFPYEQYF. The CDR3 DNA reads TGTGCCAGCGGGACGACAGGGTTCCCCTACGAGCAGTACTTC.

A single count supports this clonotype. V gene TRBV20-1 combines with J gene TRBJ2-7; 7 bases are shared with TRBD2. J gave up 2 bases and V 3 bases, and 10 bases lay outside the gene matches. From germline, CDR1 is DFQATT and CDR2 SNEGSKA (reference sequence). The CDR3 has 15 residues. CDR3: CSARAWEGPPYEQYF. Written as DNA, the CDR3 is TGCAGTGCTAGGGCCTGGGAGGGGCCCCCCTACGAGCAGTACTTC.

This clonotype was detected only a few times. The V gene is TRBV15, the J gene TRBJ2-3; the D call may be TRBD1 or TRBD2 (5 bases each). V was cut by 3 bases and J by 2 bases, with 12 bases left in between. CDR3 length: 15 amino acids. Germline V gene sequence: CDR1 LNHNV, CDR2 YYDKDF (reference sequence). CDR3 sequence (DNA): TGTGCCACCAGCAGCCCGCCGGGGCCCACAGATACGCAGTATTTT. Translating it yields CATSSPPGPTDTQYF. The full variable domain, with the rest looked up from reference TRBV15 and TRBJ2-3, is DAMVIQNPRYQVTQFGKPVTLSCSQTLNHNVMYWYQQKSSQAPKLLFHYYDKDFNNEADTPDNFQSRRPNTSFCFLDIRSPGLGDTAMYLCATSSPPGPTDTQYFGPGTRLTVL.

Comments on this clonotype: This may be a read error: a much more frequent sequence differs by one nucleotide. The J gene is TRBJ1-1, the V gene TRBV6-2 or TRBV6-3; D remains unclear. In germline, CDR1 is MNHEY, CDR2 SVGEGT. V was cut by 6 bases and J by 4 bases, with 15 bases left in between. The CDR3 consists of 14 residues. CDR3 nucleotide sequence: TGTGCCAGCAGAAGGCGGGGAGGCGGCACTGAAGCTTTCTTT. Amino acid sequence: CASRRRGGGTEAFF.

This clonotype was seen repeatedly, ten times or more. The chain uses TRBV6-6 and TRBJ2-1; 13 bases line up with TRBD2. Trimming took 0 bases from V and 7 from J; bases not matched to a gene: 0. The CDR3 totals 15 residues. Germline V gene data show CDR1 as MNHNY and CDR2 as SVGAGI (reference sequence). The CDR3 sequence: CASSYSLAGGNEQFF. The CDR3 bases are TGTGCCAGCAGTTACTCACTAGCGGGGGGGAATGAGCAGTTCTTC.